This T cell receptor (beta chain) was identified during a study of CD8+CD57+ T cells in acquired aplastic anemia. An expansion of CD8+CD57+ cells by flow cytometry had been shown in patients chosen for sequencing. Untreated patients provided the blood samples, with no therapy given before sampling. The CDR3 runs 14 residues. Losses at the gene ends were 3 bases for V and 1 base for J; bases not matched to a gene: 1. Germline lookup yields CDR1 SGHKS and CDR2 YYEKEE (reference sequence). Genomic DNA was employed as the template in profiling TCR beta VDJ and CDR3. TCRdb processed the reads anew with MiXCR; each CDR3 protein has one entry. The sample has about 160,000 distinct CDR3 sequences; about two thirds are singletons.

Sequenced: sorted CD4+, CD8+, or CD8+CD57+ T cells (not recorded which) from PBMCs. This chain links TRBV5-5 with TRBJ1-5; 7 bases are a match to TRBD1. The origin of this receptor is a human donor with aplastic anemia. CDR3 in DNA: TGTGCCAGCAGCTCGACAGGGAGCAATCAGCCCCAGCATTTT. It codes for CASSSTGSNQPQHF.